These T cell receptor beta chains were read from a single sample in a study of cytomegalovirus exposure and HLA in healthy donors. The method was immunoSEQ multiplex PCR; TCRdb's version includes in-frame clones alone and lacks a portion of them. The sample records some 170,000 clones, about four fifths being singletons. Specimen: PBMCs. The receptors were sampled from a man aged 25-40 years in good health and CMV-seronegative. The CDR3 runs from the conserved cysteine through the conserved F or W. D genes are given only for firm matches. The size entry is marked missing in some rows and otherwise reads once, few, many or a size class.

>NA|TRBD1|TRBJ2-7|TRBV13
CASSLPSGGPYEQYF
TGTGCCAGCAGCTTGCCCTCAGGGGGTCCCTACGAGCAGTACTTC
>NA|TRBD2|TRBJ2-2|TRBV5-4
CASSLLAGDPRLFF
TGTGCCAGCAGCTTACTAGCGGGGGACCCCAGGCTGTTTTTT
>NA|TRBD1|TRBJ1-2|TRBV19
CASSIDPQGAIYGYTF
TGTGCCAGTAGTATAGATCCCCAGGGGGCGATCTATGGCTACACCTTC
>once|NA|TRBJ1-2|TRBV27
CASSPAGFYGYTF
TGTGCCAGCAGTCCAGCAGGGTTCTATGGCTACACCTTC
>NA|NA|TRBJ1-2|TRBV9
CASGGLTGGGGYTF
TGTGCCAGCGGGGGACTTACAGGTGGGGGTGGCTACACCTTC
>NA|NA|TRBJ1-1|TRBV28
CASSFAGVDTEAFF
TGTGCCAGCAGTTTCGCAGGGGTAGACACTGAAGCTTTCTTT
>NA|NA|TRBJ1-2|TRBV28
CASTSLRPQFGYTF
TGTGCCAGCACCTCCCTGCGCCCCCAATTTGGCTACACCTTC
>NA|NA|TRBJ1-2|TRBV7-9
CASSSPEGEFNYGYTF
TGTGCCAGCAGCTCCCCCGAAGGAGAATTCAACTATGGCTACACCTTC
>once|TRBD1|TRBJ1-1|TRBV9
CASSVDRDSEAFF
TGTGCCAGCAGCGTAGATCGGGACAGCGAAGCTTTCTTT
>NA|NA|TRBJ2-7|TRBV5-8
CASGRRAGLSYEQYF
TGTGCCAGCGGTAGAAGGGCGGGCCTCTCCTACGAGCAGTACTTC
>NA|TRBD1|TRBJ1-1|TRBV19
CAGTLDRDTEAFF
TGTGCCGGTACCCTCGACAGGGACACTGAAGCTTTCTTT
>NA|NA|TRBJ2-7|TRBV28
CASSLAGQSDYEQYF
TGTGCCAGCAGCCTCGCCGGACAGTCCGACTACGAGCAGTACTTC
>few|TRBD1|TRBJ1-5|TRBV18
CASSPRSTGGHQPQHF
TGTGCCAGCTCACCACGGTCGACAGGGGGTCATCAGCCCCAGCATTTT
>NA|NA|TRBJ1-2|TRBV13
CASSSWGGLGYGYTF
TGTGCCAGCAGCTCCTGGGGGGGGTTGGGCTATGGCTACACCTTC
>NA|NA|TRBJ1-2|TRBV29-1
CSVEAVGYTF
TGCAGCGTTGAGGCGGTTGGCTACACCTTC
>NA|TRBD2|TRBJ2-1|TRBV10-3
CAISERPGGYNEQFF
TGTGCCATCAGTGAGAGGCCGGGGGGGTACAATGAGCAGTTCTTC
>few|NA|TRBJ2-5|TRBV14
CASSQGRGRPGGETQYF
TGTGCCAGCAGCCAAGGCCGGGGGCGGCCCGGGGGGGAGACCCAGTACTTC
>NA|NA|TRBJ1-2|TRBV9
CASSGRGVNYGYTF
TGTGCCAGCAGCGGTAGAGGCGTTAACTATGGCTACACCTTC
>NA|TRBD2|TRBJ2-1|TRBV27
CASRIAGESYNEQFF
TGTGCCAGCAGAATAGCGGGAGAGTCCTACAATGAGCAGTTCTTC
>NA|TRBD2|TRBJ2-3|TRBV5-1
CASSLPFMASGTDTQYF
TGCGCCAGCAGCTTGCCGTTTATGGCTAGCGGGACAGATACGCAGTATTTT
>few|NA|TRBJ2-6|TRBV6-1
CAGLQGSGANVLTF
TGTGCCGGGCTACAGGGCTCTGGGGCCAACGTCCTGACTTTC
>NA|NA|TRBJ2-5|TRBV4-1
CASRRFKTQYF
TGCGCCAGCAGGAGGTTCAAGACCCAGTACTTC
>NA|NA|TRBJ1-4|TRBV7-2
CASSLVIQTNEKLFF
TGTGCCAGCAGCTTAGTGATCCAGACTAATGAAAAACTGTTTTTT
>few|NA|TRBJ1-1|TRBV6-1
CASSEFPGRGGTEAFF
TGTGCCAGCAGTGAGTTCCCGGGACGGGGGGGGACTGAAGCTTTCTTT
>NA|NA|TRBJ1-1|TRBV5-4
CASSFERDTEAFF
TGTGCCAGCAGCTTCGAGCGGGACACTGAAGCTTTCTTT
>NA|NA|TRBJ1-3|TRBV28
CASSFLPGSGNTIYF
TGTGCCAGCAGTTTTTTACCAGGTTCGGGAAACACCATATATTTT
>NA|NA|TRBJ1-1|TRBV30
CAWSVTVNTEAFF
TGTGCCTGGAGTGTGACAGTGAACACTGAAGCTTTCTTT
>NA|NA|TRBJ2-1|TRBV19
CASSIGRGDEQFF
TGTGCCAGTAGTATTGGGAGGGGGGATGAGCAGTTCTTC
>NA|NA|TRBJ2-3|TRBV7-3
CASSPLGGPTDTQYF
TGTGCCAGCAGTCCCTTGGGGGGGCCCACAGATACGCAGTATTTT
>NA|TRBD2|TRBJ2-7|TRBV7-3
CASSEASGMYEQYF
TGTGCCAGCAGCGAAGCTAGCGGGATGTACGAGCAGTACTTC
>NA|TRBD2|TRBJ2-3|TRBV5-6
CASSLVVAGSTPDTQYF
TGTGCCAGCAGCTTGGTGGTAGCGGGATCCACGCCAGATACGCAGTATTTT
>NA|NA|TRBJ2-6|TRBV5-1
CASTRDSGANVLTF
TGCGCCAGCACCCGAGATTCTGGGGCCAACGTCCTGACTTTC
>few|NA|TRBJ1-5|TRBV30
CAWSVQEGQPQHF
TGTGCCTGGAGTGTACAGGAAGGTCAGCCCCAGCATTTT
>NA|TRBD1|TRBJ2-7|TRBV7-6
CASTQSTGQGNEQYF
TGTGCCAGCACTCAGTCGACCGGACAGGGGAACGAGCAGTACTTC
>NA|NA|TRBJ1-1|TRBV5-1
CASSLEGWQGEAFF
TGCGCCAGCAGCTTGGAGGGGTGGCAGGGTGAAGCTTTCTTT
>NA|TRBD2|TRBJ2-5|TRBV7-3
CASSPTAGFQETQYF
TGTGCCAGCAGCCCCACAGCGGGATTCCAAGAGACCCAGTACTTC
>NA|TRBD2|TRBJ2-2|TRBV25-1
CASPQLAITGELFF
TGTGCCAGCCCCCAACTAGCGATCACCGGGGAGCTGTTTTTT
>NA|NA|TRBJ1-1|TRBV6-5
CASSYSRGATEAFF
TGTGCCAGCAGCTACTCACGCGGGGCAACTGAAGCTTTCTTT
>NA|NA|TRBJ2-7|TRBV7-2
CASSLEGGFSYEQYF
TGTGCCAGCAGCTTAGAGGGCGGGTTCTCCTACGAGCAGTACTTC
>NA|TRBD2|TRBJ2-7|TRBV9
CASSPATSGYEQYF
TGTGCCAGCAGCCCGGCCACTAGCGGCTACGAGCAGTACTTC
>NA|NA|TRBJ1-1|TRBV6-1
CASSEALQGTEAFF
TGTGCCAGCAGTGAAGCGCTACAGGGCACTGAAGCTTTCTTT
>NA|NA|TRBJ1-2|TRBV19
CASSISGGAALYGYTF
TGTGCCAGTAGTATAAGTGGCGGGGCGGCTCTCTATGGCTACACCTTC
>few|NA|TRBJ1-1|TRBV28
CASSPQGSEAFF
TGTGCCAGCAGCCCCCAGGGTTCTGAAGCTTTCTTT
>NA|TRBD1|TRBJ1-2|TRBV2
CARGQGPSYGYTF
TGTGCCAGGGGACAGGGGCCTTCCTATGGCTACACCTTC
>NA|TRBD1|TRBJ1-4|TRBV15
CATSRGIGTANEKLFF
TGTGCCACCAGCCGAGGGATCGGGACAGCAAATGAAAAACTGTTTTTT
>NA|NA|TRBJ1-6|TRBV27
CASSPLLLYNSPLHF
TGTGCCAGCAGTCCCCTCCTCCTCTATAATTCACCCCTCCACTTT
>NA|TRBD1|TRBJ2-7|TRBV7-3
CASSLGPGQGNEQYF
TGTGCCAGCAGCTTGGGACCTGGACAGGGGAACGAGCAGTACTTC
>NA|NA|TRBJ2-7|TRBV4-3
CASSQGVESPYEQYF
TGCGCCAGCAGCCAAGGCGTAGAGAGTCCCTACGAGCAGTACTTC